The TCR beta chain described here comes from a study of OX40 agonist ivuxolimab in advanced cancers. The method was immunoSEQ multiplex PCR; TCRdb's version includes in-frame clones alone and lacks a portion of them. The sample lists approximately 86,000 clones; around 83% were seen once. Germline loops: CDR1 SGHDT, CDR2 YYEEEE. V lost 7 bases and J 8 bases, leaving 12 bases between the germline ends. The CDR3 length is 11 residues. This clonotype was sampled from an adult with an advanced solid tumor such as melanoma, head and neck, liver or kidney cancer. The chain joins TRBV5-6 to TRBJ1-2, with D unclear. The sample was CD4+ or CD8+ T cells sorted from blood, taken in a trial of the OX40 agonist ivuxolimab. The CDR3 sequence is CASANTRGYTF. The CDR3 DNA follows: TGTGCCAGCGCCAACACTAGGGGCTACACCTTC.